The sample holds many counts of the clone carrying this T cell receptor beta chain. Uncontrolled infection, other autoimmune disease, pregnancy or lactation excluded patients. TCR beta CDR3 sequences were amplified from RNA transcripts. First-round RT-PCR with HTBI primers amplified the TCR CDR3 region. TCRdb used MiXCR to reprocess the multiplex PCR reads, holding one entry per CDR3 protein. The profile shows 550,000 to 650,000 distinct CDR3 sequences, about 15% of them singletons. The J segment lost 3 bases and the V segment lost 4 bases, leaving 5 bases of the junction unmatched. This CDR3 has 13 residues. The germline gives CDR1 DFQATT, CDR2 SNEGSKA (reference sequence). This sample was taken from a study of T cells in Graves' hyperthyroidism and ophthalmopathy. About the study: It was at initial diagnosis, before any treatment, that peripheral blood was collected.

The J gene is TRBJ1-1, the V gene TRBV20-1, with TRBD1 matching over 7 bases. The receptor comes from a woman in her twenties or thirties with Graves' hyperthyroidism that later progressed to Graves' ophthalmopathy. Sequenced input: blood. For the CDR3, the DNA is TGCAGTGCTACGACAGGGTGGGACACTGAAGCTTTCTTT. Protein sequence: CSATTGWDTEAFF.